This T cell receptor beta chain was identified in a study of beta chain features in type 1 diabetes (dated by TCRdb to 2016 to 2018). Looking at the study overall: No differences in mean age, gender distribution, total cell number or subset yield were found between patients and healthy donors. The study compared TCRB repertoires of sorted circulating CD4+ T cell subsets between recently diagnosed type 1 diabetes patients and matched healthy donors. Regulatory and stem cell-like memory subsets were obtained from only 8 patients and about 8 healthy donors, while naive and central memory subsets were obtained from all 28 donors. A total of around 110,000,000 sorted cells were examined across all samples, and RNA yield correlated strongly with the number of cells per subset.

Here V drops 4 bases and J drops 17 bases, and the junction holds 14 bases not matched to any gene. CDR1 SEHNR and CDR2 FQNEAQ are derived from the germline V gene (reference sequence). From the cysteine up to the phenylalanine, the CDR3 has a length of 14 residues. Just CDR3 DNA is preserved here, 42 bases in frame from base 1. Overall study results and their limits: In all four CD4+ subsets, TCRB CDR3 length was moderately but significantly shorter in type 1 diabetes patients. HLA sub-analyses involved small numbers of individuals, so any influence of HLA type on TCRB rearrangement remained unresolved. Shorter templates might have been favored by PCR, but patient and control samples were amplified and corrected together, so both groups would have been affected equally by any skew. Because cDNA was sequenced instead of genomic DNA, activated cells with high expression could be over-represented, although the groups did not differ in activation or CD3 levels. Patients with type 1 diabetes made fewer insertions and deleted more nucleotides at VDJ recombination sites, implying thymic rearrangement abnormalities. Naive, central memory and regulatory TCRB repertoires appeared to be more alike among patients than among healthy donors.

A single peripheral blood draw of approximately 110 mL on average was collected from each donor into heparinised tubes. Using a panel that included CD45RO, CCR7, CD25, CD127, CD95 and CD27, naive, central memory, regulatory and stem cell-like memory CD4+ T cells were sorted on a BD FACSAria II. A purity above 98% was achieved for all sorted populations. PBMCs were isolated right away by Lymphoprep density gradient centrifugation and were stained directly, without culture. To minimize batch effects, samples were stained and sorted in pairs, one healthy donor with one patient per experiment. This clone was counted between two and nine times. Its antigen is currently not known. The record has no base qualities; no much larger clone is one base away. The High Capacity cDNA Reverse Transcription Kit was used to reverse transcribe all of the isolated RNA, meaning that expressed TCRB transcripts were what got sequenced. For stem cell-like memory T cell samples, survey-depth immunoSEQ sequencing was used, averaging about 940,000 total reads per sample. Sorted cells were lysed in RLT buffer and RNA was extracted with DNase-treated RNeasy Micro or Mini kits, depending on cell number. Each cell subset was processed on its own to prevent cross-contamination, while patient and healthy donor samples were processed together. The immunoSEQ multiplex PCR was used to amplify TCRB sequences from cDNA, yielding 87-bp fragments that span the CDR3 region. Sequencing of the amplicons was performed on the Illumina HiSeq platform. The original methods were these. Synthetic template baselines were used to correct PCR bias computationally, reads within Hamming distance 2 were collapsed, and singletons that could not be merged were discarded. Reads were aligned against IMGT so that V, D and J genes, CDR3 length and insertions or deletions at six rearrangement sites could be assigned. Within each subset, clonotype counts were normalized to sorted cell number, after which true diversity and Gini coefficients were computed with the tcR R package. Repertoire sharing was quantified using the overlap coefficient calculated on TCRB nucleotide sequences. This is the immuneACCESS table as TCRdb keeps it, with only in-frame sequences that have V and J called. A part of the clones is gone; compared with another copy, unresolved V genes explain less than half, and the rest is unexplained. The V and J calls and clone size were taken over from that table, and D and trimming were inferred from the DNA. The sample includes 35,000 to 50,000 clones, with about half observed a single time. More than 0.2% of the sample rests with the top ten.

The sample consisted of stem cell memory CD4+ T cells from blood. Read against the paper, the sample's cell subset or site label means: stem cell-like memory CD4+ T cells. The rearranged segments are TRBV7-9 and TRBJ2-6; 7 of the junction bases match TRBD1. This clonotype was sampled from a woman in her 30s in good health. The DNA is as follows: TGTGCCAGCAGCTCCAGCCAGACAGGGACAAGGATGACTTTC. Translated, it gives CASSSSQTGTRMTF.